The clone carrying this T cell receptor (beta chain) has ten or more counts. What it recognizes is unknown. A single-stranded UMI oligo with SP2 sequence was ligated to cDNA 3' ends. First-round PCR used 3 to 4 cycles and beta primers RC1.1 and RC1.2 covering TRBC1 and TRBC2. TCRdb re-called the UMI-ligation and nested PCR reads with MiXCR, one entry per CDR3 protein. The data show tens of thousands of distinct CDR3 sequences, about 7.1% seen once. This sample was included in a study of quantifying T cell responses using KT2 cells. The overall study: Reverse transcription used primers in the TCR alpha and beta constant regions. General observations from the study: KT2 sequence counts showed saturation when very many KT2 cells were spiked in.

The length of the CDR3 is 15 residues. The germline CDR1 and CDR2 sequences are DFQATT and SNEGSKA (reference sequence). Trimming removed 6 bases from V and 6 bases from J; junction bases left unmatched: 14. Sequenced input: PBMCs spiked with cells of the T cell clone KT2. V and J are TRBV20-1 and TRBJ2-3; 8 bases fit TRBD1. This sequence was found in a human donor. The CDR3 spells CSAHVAGQVRDTQYF. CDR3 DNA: TGCAGTGCCCATGTGGCGGGACAGGTCCGGGATACGCAGTATTTT.